This T cell receptor beta chain was sequenced for a study of cytomegalovirus exposure and HLA in healthy donors. Regarding the study as a whole: The study designated 150 to 200 TCR beta chains cytomegalovirus-associated. Most TCR sequences proved rare, with some public TCRs found in many donors.

PCR amplification relied on 60 Vbeta primers (plus 13 Jbeta primers). Only in-frame clones appear in the TCRdb table, and some are missing; sequencing was by immunoSEQ multiplex PCR. This sample yields about 150,000 clones, of which roughly 80% are seen a single time; 13% belongs to the top ten. This CDR3 has 15 amino acids. Germline V lookup: CDR1 MGHRA, CDR2 YSYEKL. The V segment lost 2 bases and the J segment 4 bases; nucleotides outside the gene matches: 7. Regarding this clone: What it recognizes is unknown.

The TCR was taken from a woman between 45 and 65 years old in good health and CMV-seropositive. Material: PBMCs. The chain links TRBV4-1 to TRBJ1-1; 7 nucleotides line up with TRBD1. The CDR3 nucleotides read TGCGCCAGCAGCCAAAAACAGACAGGGATCACTGAAGCTTTCTTT. It is translated as CASSQKQTGITEAFF.